This TCR beta chain was recovered during a study of blood T cell repertoires in COVID-19. The protocol was immunoSEQ multiplex PCR, while the TCRdb copy is restricted to in-frame clones and leaves out a portion. Altogether a few hundred thousand clones are present, 85% to 90% being singletons, with the ten largest covering approximately 2.9%. Sequencing input: peripheral blood. This clonotype originated in a woman in her 30s with COVID-19, enrolled during active disease.

CDR3 residues: CASSDSTYEQYF. As DNA, the CDR3 is TGCGCCAGCAGTGATTCCACCTACGAGCAGTACTTC. The chain recombines TRBV10-1 with TRBJ2-7; unclear D gene. Germline loops: CDR1 WNHNN, CDR2 SYGVQD (reference sequence). V lost 3 bases and J 2 bases, leaving 5 bases between the germline ends. The CDR3 has 12 residues.